This entry features one TCR beta chain sequence. It has no known antigen specificity. This entry is derived from a study of T cells expressing NK-cell markers (TCRdb year 2020). With respect to the entire study: Roughly 8 donors provided sorted CD3+CD56+NKG2C+, CD3+CD56+NKG2C- and CD3+CD56-NKG2C+ T-cell subsets, whose TCR beta-chain repertoires were profiled. Among the eight sequenced donors, only one was HCMV-seronegative, while the other seven were HCMV-seropositive. Randomly selected healthy volunteers, three men and five women, were used as the eight sequenced donors. Illumina HiSeq 2000/2500, MiSeq or NextSeq was used to sequence libraries as 2 x 150 bp reads. The full study reports these points: Those dominant clonotypes were again the most abundant among CD3+CD56-NKG2C+ cells in a few donors, at about 25-65%. It remained unclear whether the expanded NKG2C-expressing T cell clones were specific for HCMV antigens. In roughly 6 donors, the dominant CD3+CD56+NKG2C+ clonotypes were found to rank among the top 10 CD8+ clonotypes and to make up roughly 1.0-7.0% of CD8+ T cells.

Sequenced using an Illumina HiSeq 2000. TCR beta cDNA libraries were made by 5'RACE template switching that added a universal primer site and unique molecular identifiers. Priming for cDNA synthesis came from the TCR beta constant segment, and two successive PCR amplification steps followed. As for the authors' bioinformatics: Reads were demultiplexed and grouped by UMI with MIGEC, and clonotypes were assembled and quantified with MiTCR. To exclude erroneous sequences, any TCR cDNA sequence not supported by at least two reads was discarded. Downstream repertoire analysis used the tcR package, and clonotypes were matched across fractions by CDR3 nucleotide sequence plus V segment. VDJmatch was used to annotate antigen specificity against VDJdb, with one amino acid substitution in CDR3 permitted. Based on TCRdb reprocessing of the reads, there is one entry per CDR3 protein sequence, and DNA is missing. The V and J calls come from TCRdb's annotation, not from the publication. The table for this sample shows about 370,000 distinct CDR3 sequences. The ten largest clones represent about 10% of the sample.

From the cysteine through the phenylalanine, the CDR3 covers 16 amino acids. The record lacks a DNA sequence. A commercial ELISA kit detecting HCMV-specific IgG in serum was used to determine HCMV serostatus. Peripheral blood mononuclear cells were isolated from blood by Ficoll density gradient centrifugation. Sample: blood T cells: a sorted CD56 or NKG2C T cell subset, CD4+ or CD8+ T cells, or bulk PBMC T cells (not recorded which). This TCR was sampled from a woman aged 45-60 years in good health. Donor details come from another sample of the same person, matched by shared clones. The rearrangement combines TRBV12-3 or TRBV12-4 with TRBJ2-5; TCRdb proposes TRBD1, but this gene call is untestable without DNA. This receptor carries the CDR3 CASSALGARGEETQYF.